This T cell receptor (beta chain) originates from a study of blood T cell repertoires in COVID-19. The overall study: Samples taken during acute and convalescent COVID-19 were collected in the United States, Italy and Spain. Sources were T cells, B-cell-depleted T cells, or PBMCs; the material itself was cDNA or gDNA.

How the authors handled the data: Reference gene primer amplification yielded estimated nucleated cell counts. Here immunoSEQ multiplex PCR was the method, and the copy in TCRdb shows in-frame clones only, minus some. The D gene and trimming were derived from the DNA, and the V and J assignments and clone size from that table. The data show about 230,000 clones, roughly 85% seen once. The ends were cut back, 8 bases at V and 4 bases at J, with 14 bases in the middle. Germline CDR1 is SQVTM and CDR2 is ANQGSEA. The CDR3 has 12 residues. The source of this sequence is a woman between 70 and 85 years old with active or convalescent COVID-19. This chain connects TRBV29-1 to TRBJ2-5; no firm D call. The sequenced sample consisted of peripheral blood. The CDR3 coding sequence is TGCAGCTCATCACGGAGATTAGAGACCCAGTACTTC. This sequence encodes CSSSRRLETQYF.